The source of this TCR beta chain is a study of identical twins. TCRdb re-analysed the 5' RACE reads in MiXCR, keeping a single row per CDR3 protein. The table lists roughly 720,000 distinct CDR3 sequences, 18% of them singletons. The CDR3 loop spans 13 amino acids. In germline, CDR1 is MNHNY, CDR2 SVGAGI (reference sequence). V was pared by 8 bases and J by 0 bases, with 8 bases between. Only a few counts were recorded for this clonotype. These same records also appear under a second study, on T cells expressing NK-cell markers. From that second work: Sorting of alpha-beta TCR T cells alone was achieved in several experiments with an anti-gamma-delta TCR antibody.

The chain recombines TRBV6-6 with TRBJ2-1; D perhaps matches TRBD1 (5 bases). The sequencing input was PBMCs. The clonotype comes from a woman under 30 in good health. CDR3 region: CASQGSSYNEQFF. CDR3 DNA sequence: TGTGCCAGCCAGGGCAGCTCCTACAATGAGCAGTTCTTC.